Sequencing of this T cell receptor (beta chain) was carried out in a study of post-analysis software for immune sequencing data. Study-wide points: There were roughly five TRBV segments more frequent in patients than controls, and TRBV5-6, TRBV5-1 and TRBV20-1 were among them. Controls' normalized Chao1 diversity significantly exceeded that of multiple sclerosis patients.

The library was made from cDNA and included unique molecular identifiers. TCRdb re-called the PCR reads with MiXCR, one entry per CDR3 protein. The profile covers about 560,000 distinct CDR3 sequences, with 44% appearing a single time and over 1.5% taken by the ten largest. Comments on this clonotype: The antigen is unknown.

V was clipped by 7 bases and J by 5 bases, with 14 bases between them. The CDR3 contains 13 residues. The source of this sequence is a girl aged 10-17 years with multiple sclerosis. Sequenced: blood. The rearrangement links TRBV12-3 or TRBV12-4 to TRBJ2-5; TRBD2 is a possible D gene (6 bases). Here the CDR3 reads CASKGGRGETQYF. CDR3 DNA: TGTGCCAGCAAAGGAGGCCGGGGGGAGACCCAGTACTTC.